The source of this T cell receptor beta chain is a study of OX40 agonist ivuxolimab in advanced cancers. This clone was seen only a few times. TCRdb keeps only in-frame clones here, not all; method: immunoSEQ multiplex PCR. The table includes about 64,000 clones, about 86% detected once. This CDR3 has 14 amino acids. The ends were cut back, 6 bases at V and 4 bases at J, with 13 bases in the middle. Germline V CDR1 and CDR2: MDHEN, SYDVKM. The material sequenced was CD4+ or CD8+ T cells sorted from blood, taken in a trial of the OX40 agonist ivuxolimab. The clonotype was recovered from an adult with an advanced solid tumor such as melanoma, head and neck, liver or kidney cancer. The V gene is TRBV28, the J gene TRBJ1-5; D is unclear. The DNA for the CDR3 is TGTGCCAGCAGGTTAGGAATGGTGAATCAGCCCCAGCATTTT. Translation gives CASRLGMVNQPQHF.